This passage covers 30 T cell receptor beta chains from one sample sequenced in a study of blood T cell repertoires in COVID-19. Some clones are missing from TCRdb's copy, which holds only in-frame ones; the method was immunoSEQ multiplex PCR. Of about 190,000 clones listed, over 75% are singletons. The sequencing input was peripheral blood. These receptors originate from a woman between 50 and 59 years old with acute or convalescent COVID-19.

This clone was detected only once. This rearrangement joins TRBV4-3 to TRBJ2-2; D is ambiguous. Trimming stripped 4 bases from V and 0 bases from J, with 18 bases between. CDR1 and CDR2 (germline): LGHNA, YSLEER. There are 18 residues in the CDR3. This CDR3 reads CASSPYAWADANTGELFF. The CDR3 coding sequence is TGCGCCAGCAGCCCATATGCGTGGGCAGACGCGAACACCGGGGAGCTGTTTTTT.

V gene TRBV19 combines with J gene TRBJ2-1; 10 bases agree with TRBD2. CDR3 length equals 15 residues. Germline trimming cut 6 bases from V and 4 bases from J; bases unmatched to any gene: 6. Germline V gene sequence: CDR1 LNHDA, CDR2 SQIVND (reference sequence). This chain's CDR3 is CASREGLAPYNEQFF. The CDR3 DNA reads as TGTGCCAGTAGGGAGGGACTAGCGCCTTACAATGAGCAGTTCTTC.

V gene TRBV12-3 or TRBV12-4 combines with J gene TRBJ2-1; D possibly corresponds to TRBD2 (6 bases). The CDR3 is 11 amino acids. Trimming removed 6 bases from V and 15 bases from J, with 15 bases in between. CDR3 sequence: CASRGRQGWFF. CDR3 DNA sequence: TGTGCCAGCAGAGGGAGGCAGGGTTGGTTCTTC.

This chain uses TRBV2 with TRBJ2-4, with 10 bases fitting TRBD1. The CDR3 spans 20 residues. Trimming cost V 4 bases and J 1 base; bases outside gene matches: 16. Germline assignment: CDR1 SNHLY and CDR2 FYNNEI. CDR3 sequence: CASSVPSGTGVSLAKNIQYF. The CDR3 DNA is TGTGCCAGCAGTGTACCATCCGGGACAGGGGTTTCTCTGGCCAAAAACATTCAGTACTTC.

This clone has more than one count but fewer than ten. This chain links TRBV4-2 with TRBJ2-7, with D possibly being TRBD1 (6 bases). The CDR3 length is 16 residues. The V end lost 1 base, the J end lost 1 base, and 14 bases lay between the germline ends. Germline CDR1 and CDR2: LGHNA and YNFKEQ. The CDR3 DNA sequence: TGTGCCAGCAGCCAAGGTATAGGACAGAGGTCCTACGAGCAGTACTTC. Its protein is CASSQGIGQRSYEQYF.

The J gene is TRBJ2-3, the V gene TRBV19, with 10 bases matching TRBD1. After removal of 6 bases from V and 4 bases from J, the junction contained 7 bases not matched to a gene. The CDR3 is made up of 15 amino acids. CDR1 is LNHDA, CDR2 SQIVND, per germline (reference sequence). The DNA for the CDR3 is TGTGCCAGTAGAGATGGACAGGGGGGTTCAGATACGCAGTATTTT. This codes for CASRDGQGGSDTQYF. Based on the CDR3 plus reference TRBV19 and TRBJ2-3, the full variable domain is DGGITQSPKYLFRKEGQNVTLSCEQNLNHDAMYWYRQDPGQGLRLIYYSQIVNDFQKGDIAEGYSVSREKKESFPLTVTSAQKNPTAFYLCASRDGQGGSDTQYFGPGTRLTVL.

V is TRBV5-1 and J is TRBJ2-1, with a tentative D call TRBD2 (6 bases). Trimming stripped 0 bases from V and 2 bases from J, with 9 bases between. Germline CDR1 SGHRS, CDR2 YFSETQ. The length of the CDR3 is 15 residues. The CDR3 here is CASSLGLAAYNEQFF. DNA for the CDR3: TGCGCCAGCAGCTTGGGATTAGCGGCCTACAATGAGCAGTTCTTC.

The chain links TRBV6-5 to TRBJ1-4; 7 bases agree with TRBD1. CDR1 and CDR2 from the germline V gene are MNHEY and SVGAGI. The CDR3 sequence is 15 residues long. V lost 6 bases to trimming and J lost 8 bases; unmatched junction nucleotides: 12. Here the CDR3 reads CASRTAQGTGEKLFF. DNA for the CDR3: TGTGCCAGCAGGACCGCACAGGGGACCGGGGAAAAACTGTTTTTT.

The rearrangement links TRBV6-2 or TRBV6-3 to TRBJ2-1; 9 bases align to TRBD2. Trimming removed 0 bases from V and 8 bases from J; junction bases left unmatched: 17. This CDR3 spans 19 amino acids. Germline lookup yields CDR1 MNHEY and CDR2 SVGEGT. CDR3 sequence: CASSYSASGKAKSVDEQFF. CDR3 DNA: TGTGCCAGCAGTTACTCGGCTAGCGGGAAGGCCAAATCCGTCGATGAGCAGTTCTTC.

The chain joins TRBV5-1 to TRBJ1-3; no clear D. The germline CDR1 and CDR2 sequences are SGHRS and YFSETQ. The CDR3 extends over 15 amino acids. Between the trimmed V and J ends, which lost 0 bases and 0 bases, there was a span of 7 bases. CDR3 DNA sequence: TGCGCCAGCAGCTTGGGTCTTCGCTCTGGAAACACCATATATTTT. This sequence encodes CASSLGLRSGNTIYF.

V is TRBV5-6 and J is TRBJ2-3; TRBD2 aligns across 10 bases. V lost 0 bases and J lost 3; bases outside the gene matches: 4. There are 16 residues in the CDR3. Germline V CDR1 and CDR2: SGHDT, YYEEEE. CDR3 sequence (DNA): TGTGCCAGCAGCTTGGTCCTAGCGGGGGCGACAGATACGCAGTATTTT. Protein: CASSLVLAGATDTQYF. Filled out from reference TRBV5-6 and TRBJ2-3, the complete variable domain reads DAGVTQSPTHLIKTRGQQVTLRCSPKSGHDTVSWYQQALGQGPQFIFQYYEEEERQRGNFPDRFSGHQFPNYSSELNVNALLLGDSALYLCASSLVLAGATDTQYFGPGTRLTVL.

The rearrangement joins TRBV7-8 to TRBJ2-1; D call uncertain. The CDR3 length is 16 residues. The germline CDR1 and CDR2 sequences are SGHVS and FQNEAQ. Trimming took off 1 base at V and 0 bases at J, with 10 bases between the two ends. Here the CDR3 DNA reads TGTGCCAGCAGCTTAGTAACATCTTCCTCCTACAATGAGCAGTTCTTC. As protein: CASSLVTSSSYNEQFF.

In this sample, this clone turned up a few times. The genes are TRBV18 and TRBJ2-7; possible D gene TRBD1, 6 bases. Germline values: CDR1 KGHSH, CDR2 LQKENI. This CDR3 region has 13 residues. Trimming cost V 5 bases and J 2 bases, with 10 bases left between them. The DNA for the CDR3 is TGTGCCAGCTCAAGGGACAAGGCCTACGAGCAGTACTTC. Residues: CASSRDKAYEQYF.

V is TRBV9 and J is TRBJ2-3, with TRBD2 matching 10 bases. The CDR3 is 18 amino acids. Germline values: CDR1 SGDLS, CDR2 YYNGEE. The ends lost 3 bases at V and 2 bases at J; junction bases unmatched: 12. The CDR3 bases are TGTGCCAGCAGCGAGTTAGGACTAGCGGCCGGAAACACAGATACGCAGTATTTT. Protein: CASSELGLAAGNTDTQYF.

This clone was counted between two and nine times. The chain links TRBV7-2 to TRBJ2-1; possible D gene TRBD2, 6 bases. The V gene lost 5 bases and the J gene lost 4 bases, with 6 bases spanning the gap. Germline CDR1 SGHTA, CDR2 FQGNSA. The CDR3 runs to 12 residues. The CDR3 sequence is CASSGGYNEQFF. The CDR3, as DNA: TGTGCCAGCAGCGGGGGGTACAATGAGCAGTTCTTC.

The chain employs TRBV6-2 or TRBV6-3 and TRBJ1-6, with D tentatively TRBD1 (6 bases). This CDR3 contains 16 residues. Germline loops: CDR1 MNHEY, CDR2 SVGEGT. Trimming removed 6 bases at V and 7 bases at J, with 19 bases between. CDR3 DNA: TGTGCCAGCAGCTCCGGAAGGGGGAAAAGAAATTCACCCCTCCACTTT. This encodes CASSSGRGKRNSPLHF.

This chain links TRBV30 with TRBJ1-4; 10 bases map to TRBD1. With 1 base clipped from V and 8 bases from J, the junction kept 4 bases outside the gene matches. The length of the CDR3 is 14 residues. CDR1 is GTSNPN, CDR2 SVGIG, per germline (reference sequence). CDR3 sequence reads: CAWSGDRGTEKLFF. CDR3 DNA sequence: TGTGCCTGGAGTGGGGACAGGGGCACCGAAAAACTGTTTTTT.

This chain uses TRBV7-6 with TRBJ2-3; perhaps TRBD2 as D (6 bases). The V end was cut by 1 base, the J end by 1 base, with 9 bases between. This CDR3 region has 15 residues. Germline V gene data show CDR1 as SGHVS and CDR2 as FNYEAQ. CDR3 in DNA: TGTGCCAGCAGCTTAGTTCGGGAGCGCACAGATACGCAGTATTTT. Translating gives CASSLVRERTDTQYF.

This sequence joins TRBV4-3 and TRBJ1-6, with D possibly TRBD1 on 5 matching bases. Germline V CDR1 and CDR2: LGHNA, YSLEER. CDR3 length equals 14 residues. Trimming stripped 4 bases from V and 12 bases from J, with 16 bases between. CDR3 coding DNA: TGCGCCAGCAGCCCGGGACTGGCAAGGGGACCCCTCCACTTT. As protein: CASSPGLARGPLHF.

The count of this clone is one. The V call is TRBV3-1 (or the pseudogene TRBV3-2), the J call TRBJ1-2, with 7 positions matching TRBD1. Germline V gives CDR1 LGHDT, CDR2 YNNKEL (reference sequence). The CDR3 loop spans 13 amino acids. Trimming cost V 4 bases and J 7 bases; bases outside gene matches: 6. Here the CDR3 reads CASSPTGLSGYTF. The CDR3 DNA follows: TGTGCCAGCAGCCCGACAGGGTTGAGTGGCTACACCTTC.

The rearrangement uses TRBV7-7 and TRBJ2-5, with 9 bases lining up with TRBD1. The CDR3 is 14 amino acids. From germline, CDR1 is SSHAT and CDR2 FNYEAQ (reference sequence). With V trimmed by 4 bases and J by 5 bases, 5 bases remained unmatched. CDR3 region: CASSSDRGMETQYF. CDR3 DNA: TGTGCCAGCAGCTCGGACAGGGGTATGGAGACCCAGTACTTC.

This clone was detected many times. V and J are TRBV5-4 and TRBJ1-2; a weak D match, TRBD1 (5 bases). V gave up 5 bases and J gave up 3 bases, with 14 bases separating them. Germline CDR1 reads SGHNT; CDR2 reads YYREEE (reference sequence). CDR3 length equals 14 residues. CDR3 bases: TGTGCCAGCAGTGAATACCAGGGATACTATGGCTACACCTTC. It specifies CASSEYQGYYGYTF.

The chain recombines TRBV19 with TRBJ1-3; weak D call: TRBD1 (6 bases). Germline lookup yields CDR1 LNHDA and CDR2 SQIVND (reference sequence). V was shortened by 2 bases and J by 2 bases, with 7 bases between the two germline ends. The CDR3 runs to 14 residues. CDR3: CASSITGTGNTIYF. CDR3 nucleotide sequence: TGTGCCAGTAGTATAACAGGGACTGGAAACACCATATATTTT.

The chain is built from TRBV21-1 and TRBJ1-5; the table's D call, TRBD1, was not checked against the DNA. TRBV21-1 has pseudogene status. This CDR3 has 15 amino acids. DNA of the CDR3: TGTGCCAGCAGACAGGGCAGCTATAGCAATCAGCCCCAGCATTTT. It codes for CASRQGSYSNQPQHF.

This chain uses TRBV30 with TRBJ1-1; 7 bases are shared with TRBD1. J was trimmed by 6 bases and V by 1 base; bases with no gene match: 5. Per the germline V gene, CDR1 is GTSNPN and CDR2 is SVGIG (reference sequence). This CDR3 is built from 13 residues. The CDR3 DNA follows: TGTGCCTGGAGTGGGGACAGTAGAGCTGAAGCTTTCTTT. Its translation is CAWSGDSRAEAFF.

The chain uses TRBV27 and TRBJ1-1; 7 nucleotides agree with TRBD1. Per the germline V gene, CDR1 is MNHEY and CDR2 is SMNVEV (reference sequence). The V segment lost 6 bases and the J segment 5 bases; nucleotides outside the gene matches: 6. This CDR3 is 13 amino acids long. The DNA for the CDR3 is TGTGCCAGCAGACGACAGGGAATTACTGAAGCTTTCTTT. It specifies CASRRQGITEAFF.

The rearrangement links TRBV30 to TRBJ2-3, with D maybe TRBD1 (9 bases). The CDR3 totals 22 residues. Trimming left V 2 bases short and J 6 bases short, with 39 bases between. Germline lookup yields CDR1 GTSNPN and CDR2 SVGIG (reference sequence). CDR3 region: CAWSLRTGVERELPLFADTQYF. CDR3 coding DNA: TGTGCCTGGAGTTTGAGGACAGGGGTAGAGCGGGAGCTTCCGCTGTTTGCCGATACGCAGTATTTT.

The rearrangement uses TRBV29-1 and TRBJ2-2, with 7 bases fitting TRBD2. Germline-derived CDR1 and CDR2 are SQVTM and ANQGSEA. The CDR3 is 14 amino acids. V was pared by 1 base and J by 7 bases, with 6 bases of the junction left unmatched. CDR3 sequence: CSVEGFGGVGELFF. CDR3 bases: TGCAGCGTTGAAGGATTTGGGGGGGTCGGGGAGCTGTTTTTT.

V is TRBV7-2 and J is TRBJ2-6; no clear D. The length of the CDR3 is 17 residues. The germline gives CDR1 SGHTA, CDR2 FQGNSA. V lost 0 bases, J lost 1 base, and 10 bases lay in between. CDR3 protein: CASSLAFGQSGANVLTF. CDR3 bases: TGTGCCAGCAGCTTAGCTTTTGGGCAATCTGGGGCCAACGTCCTGACTTTC. The full variable domain, rest sourced from reference TRBV7-2 and TRBJ2-6, is GAGVSQSPSNKVTEKGKDVELRCDPISGHTALYWYRQSLGQGLEFLIYFQGNSAPDKSGLPSDRFSAERTGGSVSTLTIQRTQQEDSAVYLCASSLAFGQSGANVLTFGAGSRLTVL.

The V and J genes are TRBV18 and TRBJ2-5; 7 bases map to TRBD1. V was clipped by 3 bases and J by 4 bases; unmatched bases: 2. The CDR3 length is 13 residues. Germline V lookup: CDR1 KGHSH, CDR2 LQKENI. The chain's CDR3 is CASSPGQRETQYF. The CDR3 DNA reads as TGTGCCAGCTCACCGGGACAGAGAGAGACCCAGTACTTC.